The 27 T cell receptor beta chains in this list originate from one sample, sequenced in a study of human T cells and chemical hapten exposure. Using its own MiXCR run on the RACE reads, TCRdb lists one record per CDR3 protein. There are 50,000 to 65,000 distinct CDR3 sequences in the sample; approximately 9.9% occur only once, and around 16% lies in the top ten. Time point meaning: patch test 3, about 24 weeks after DPC sensitization. Treatment here: therapeutic diphenylcyclopropenone sensitization with weekly scalp DPC. The sample was whole blood, taken in connection with sensitization to the hapten diphenylcyclopropenone (DPC). These receptors were obtained from a woman in her thirties or forties with alopecia areata. Some clones in this sample may be carry-over from other donors' samples.

V is TRBV30 and J is TRBJ2-2; D gene ambiguous. V lost 4 bases and J lost 1, with 10 bases in between. The CDR3 is 14 amino acids. The germline V gene encodes CDR1 GTSNPN and CDR2 SVGIG (reference sequence). The CDR3 DNA follows: TGTGCCTGGAACGGACCGAGGAACACCGGGGAGCTGTTTTTT. Translated: CAWNGPRNTGELFF.

The chain links TRBV30 to TRBJ1-1; D call uncertain. V dropped 2 bases and J dropped 0 bases, with 7 bases sitting between them. CDR1 GTSNPN and CDR2 SVGIG come from the germline V gene (reference sequence). The CDR3 consists of 13 residues. The DNA of the CDR3 is TGTGCCTGGAGTACCCAGATGAACACTGAAGCTTTCTTT. This encodes CAWSTQMNTEAFF.

The V gene is TRBV13, the J gene TRBJ1-5; 7 positions agree with TRBD1. The CDR3 contains 15 residues. Germline V CDR1 and CDR2: PRHDT, FYEKMQ (reference sequence). V was clipped by 0 bases and J by 7 bases; unmatched bases: 6. The CDR3 DNA reads as TGTGCCAGCAGCTTAGGGGCAGGGGGATTGCAGCCCCAGCATTTT. It codes for CASSLGAGGLQPQHF.

This clonotype was detected a few times. The CDR3: CASSLDRHRSGYTF. The CDR3 region has the DNA TGTGCCAGCAGCTTAGATCGACACCGGAGTGGCTACACCTTC. V gene TRBV11-2 combines with J gene TRBJ1-2; D unresolved. Trimming shortened V by 0 bases and J by 7 bases, and 12 bases separated the two germline ends. The V gene's germline CDR1 is SGHAT and CDR2 FQNNGV. This CDR3 is built from 14 residues.

This clonotype was seen more than once but under ten times. The V call is TRBV29-1, the J call TRBJ1-3, with D perhaps TRBD1 (6 bases). Trimming removed 7 bases from V and 4 bases from J, with 8 bases in between. From germline, CDR1 is SQVTM and CDR2 ANQGSEA. This CDR3 region has 11 residues. In DNA form, the CDR3 reads TGCAGCGGTGGACAGGGAAACACCATATATTTT. It specifies CSGGQGNTIYF.

The chain recombines TRBV27 with TRBJ2-1; D not resolved. The CDR3 runs 14 residues. Germline V gene lookup returns CDR1 MNHEY and CDR2 SMNVEV (reference sequence). Trimming cost V 4 bases and J 0 bases, with 7 bases left between them. The CDR3 DNA sequence: TGTGCCAGCAGTTATCGGCCCTCCTACAATGAGCAGTTCTTC. This gives the protein CASSYRPSYNEQFF.

The genes are TRBV4-1 and TRBJ2-2; the match to TRBD1 covers 9 bases. The J segment lost 5 bases and the V segment lost 4 bases, leaving 14 bases of the junction unmatched. This CDR3 is 18 amino acids long. The germline gives CDR1 MGHRA, CDR2 YSYEKL. Written as DNA, the CDR3 is TGCGCCAGCAGCCCCACAACCTCCGGGACAGGGAAAACCGGGGAGCTGTTTTTT. This sequence encodes CASSPTTSGTGKTGELFF.

In its sample, this clonotype was seen many times. The chain joins TRBV12-3 or TRBV12-4 to TRBJ1-6, with 11 bases matching TRBD1. V lost 4 bases to trimming and J lost 9 bases; unmatched junction nucleotides: 5. The CDR3 consists of 15 residues. The CDR3 is CASSSGDRGSSPLHF. CDR3 sequence (DNA): TGTGCCAGCAGTTCCGGGGACAGGGGGAGTTCACCCCTCCACTTT.

There are many counts of this clonotype. The chain combines TRBV7-6 with TRBJ2-3; D not resolved. The ends were cut back, 4 bases at V and 6 bases at J, with 17 bases in the middle. CDR1 is SGHVS and CDR2 is FNYEAQ in the germline V gene. This CDR3 is 15 amino acids long. The CDR3 region is CASSYPPRVLDTQYF. Here the CDR3 DNA reads TGTGCCAGCAGCTACCCCCCACGTGTTTTGGATACGCAGTATTTT.

This chain uses TRBV7-9 with TRBJ2-2, with D perhaps TRBD1 (5 bases). Trimming shortened V by 0 bases and J by 0 bases, and 20 bases separated the two germline ends. Looked up from germline, CDR1 is SEHNR and CDR2 is FQNEAQ (reference sequence). The CDR3 extends over 20 amino acids. Here the CDR3 reads CASSLAHLQALSSNTGELFF. The CDR3 coding sequence is TGTGCCAGCAGCTTAGCGCATTTACAGGCCCTTAGCTCGAACACCGGGGAGCTGTTTTTT.

This clonotype was counted between two and nine times. The chain joins TRBV5-1 to TRBJ2-2, with D perhaps TRBD1 or TRBD2 (5 bases each). This CDR3 comprises 15 residues. Germline V gene lookup returns CDR1 SGHRS and CDR2 YFSETQ. Trimming took off 3 bases at V and 6 bases at J, with 15 bases between the two ends. The CDR3 protein is CASSYGTVGAGELFF. CDR3 nucleotide sequence: TGCGCCAGCAGCTATGGGACGGTCGGAGCCGGGGAGCTGTTTTTT.

For this clonotype: One end of the junction varies from germline; a read error may be responsible. V is TRBV7-9 and J is TRBJ1-3; D is undetermined. Germline CDR1 reads SEHNR; CDR2 reads FQNEAQ (reference sequence). The CDR3 length is 13 residues. In nucleotides, the CDR3 is TGTGCCAGCAGCTTAGAATTTGGAAACACCTTATATTTT. Residues: CASSLEFGNTLYF.

The CDR3 nucleotides read TGTGCCTCCAGGGAATCCTCTGGAAACACCATATATTTT. Translated: CASRESSGNTIYF. The chain couples TRBV30 to TRBJ1-3; maybe TRBD1 (5 bases). The V end lost 7 bases, the J end lost 0 bases, and 10 bases lay between the germline ends. The germline V gene has CDR1 GTSNPN and CDR2 SVGIG (reference sequence). The CDR3 length is 13 residues.

Ten or more counts support this clonotype. The chain combines TRBV6-1 with TRBJ1-5; TRBD1 might be the D (5 bases). Trimming took off 2 bases at V and 1 base at J, with 9 bases between the two ends. This CDR3 region has 15 residues. CDR1 and CDR2 (germline): MNHNS, SASEGT. The CDR3 region is CASSELTGSNQPQHF. The CDR3 coding sequence is TGTGCCAGCAGTGAACTCACAGGAAGCAATCAGCCCCAGCATTTT.

This clonotype was seen more than once but under ten times. The chain links TRBV9 to TRBJ1-4, with D possibly being TRBD1 (6 bases). V was pared by 0 bases and J by 8 bases, with 20 bases between. This CDR3 contains 17 residues. Germline values: CDR1 SGDLS, CDR2 YYNGEE. DNA for the CDR3: TGTGCCAGCAGCGTAGTGGCAGGGGACCTGGGAAACGAAAAACTGTTTTTT. Translated: CASSVVAGDLGNEKLFF.

For this clonotype: A much more abundant neighbour one base away suggests this may be a read error. This chain uses TRBV7-2 with TRBJ2-2; no definite D call. Germline CDR1 SGHTA, CDR2 FQGNSA. This CDR3 has 14 amino acids. The CDR3, as DNA: TGTGTCAGCAGCCGGGCGCGGAACACCGGGGAGCTGTTTTTT. As protein: CVSSRARNTGELFF.

The table lists this clonotype with many counts. The chain links TRBV7-9 to TRBJ1-2; D remains unclear. The V and J ends lost 2 bases and 8 bases respectively, with 12 bases between them. This CDR3 contains 13 residues. The V gene's germline CDR1 is SEHNR and CDR2 FQNEAQ (reference sequence). The CDR3 coding sequence is TGTGCCAGCAGCTTAAAATCTCCAGCCGGCTACACCTTC. This encodes CASSLKSPAGYTF. The entire variable domain, with the rest obtained from reference TRBV7-9 and TRBJ1-2, is as follows: DTGVSQNPRHKITKRGQNVTFRCDPISEHNRLYWYRQTLGQGPEFLTYFQNEAQLEKSRLLSDRFSAERPKGSFSTLEIQRTEQGDSAMYLCASSLKSPAGYTFGSGTRLTVV.

There are a few counts of this clonotype. The chain has TRBV6-5 and TRBJ1-1; D not certain. Between the trimmed V and J ends, which lost 2 bases and 2 bases, there was a span of 12 bases. This CDR3 contains 15 residues. CDR1 is MNHEY, CDR2 SVGAGI, per germline. This chain's CDR3 is CASSYRADGNTEAFF. In nucleotides, the CDR3 is TGTGCCAGCAGTTACCGGGCAGATGGAAACACTGAAGCTTTCTTT.

This clonotype turned up a few times. This chain joins TRBV6-2 or TRBV6-3 and TRBJ2-1, with TRBD1 matching over 9 bases. V was pared by 0 bases and J by 0 bases, with 6 bases of the junction left unmatched. The germline CDR1 and CDR2 sequences are MNHEY and SVGEGT. The length of the CDR3 is 18 residues. The CDR3: CASSYSTGGSSSYNEQFF. The CDR3, as DNA: TGTGCCAGCAGTTACTCGACAGGGGGTTCCTCCTCCTACAATGAGCAGTTCTTC.

The sample holds many counts of this clonotype. The rearrangement joins TRBV4-1 to TRBJ2-3; perhaps TRBD1 as D (6 bases). The germline CDR1 and CDR2 sequences are MGHRA and YSYEKL. This CDR3 comprises 16 residues. V was pared by 2 bases and J by 2 bases, with 14 bases between. The CDR3 bases are TGCGCCAGCAGCCAAACTTTCAGGGGAGACACAGATACGCAGTATTTT. It encodes CASSQTFRGDTDTQYF.

This clonotype was seen repeatedly, ten times or more. This chain joins TRBV9 and TRBJ2-7, with D uncertain. Germline V gives CDR1 SGDLS, CDR2 YYNGEE. The CDR3 contains 13 residues. V shed 0 bases and J shed 1 base, with 5 bases lying between them. The CDR3 sequence: CASSVGVSYEQYF. In nucleotides, the CDR3 is TGTGCCAGCAGCGTAGGGGTTTCCTACGAGCAGTACTTC.

This clonotype was observed many times. This sequence joins TRBV2 and TRBJ2-7, with TRBD1 identical over 10 bases. CDR1 is SNHLY, CDR2 FYNNEI, per germline. The CDR3 contains 16 residues. Trimming took 3 bases from V and 5 from J; bases not matched to a gene: 10. The DNA for the CDR3 is TGTGCCAGCAGTGATTACTTTGGGACAGGGGCCCACGAGCAGTACTTC. Protein: CASSDYFGTGAHEQYF. The full variable domain, completed using reference TRBV2 and TRBJ2-7, is EPEVTQTPSHQVTQMGQEVILRCVPISNHLYFYWYRQILGQKVEFLVSFYNNEISEKSEIFDDQFSVERPDGSNFTLKIRSTKLEDSAMYFCASSDYFGTGAHEQYFGPGTRLTVT.

Notes on this clonotype: A much larger clone differs from this one at a single base, so this may be a read error. The chain carries TRBV7-2 and TRBJ1-1, with D unclear. V was shortened by 5 bases and J by 10 bases, with 11 bases between the two germline ends. This CDR3 has 11 amino acids. Germline V gives CDR1 SGHTA, CDR2 FQGNSA. The CDR3 sequence is CASSLDIRAFF. CDR3 nucleotide sequence: TGTGCCAGCAGCCTCGATATTCGAGCTTTCTTT.

This clonotype was counted at least ten times. J is TRBJ2-7 and V is TRBV6-6, with D possibly TRBD2 on 5 matching bases. Germline V gene lookup returns CDR1 MNHNY and CDR2 SVGAGI (reference sequence). With 6 bases removed from V and 3 bases from J, the gap between germline ends came to 9 bases. This CDR3 region has 12 residues. CDR3 DNA: TGTGCCAGCAGACCCAGCGGCTACGAGCAGTACTTC. Its translation is CASRPSGYEQYF.

This clonotype was counted many times. This chain connects TRBV20-1 to TRBJ2-1, with 8 bases that match TRBD2. This CDR3 spans 14 amino acids. The V and J ends lost 3 bases and 0 bases, in that order; junction bases with no gene match: 1. Germline V gene lookup returns CDR1 DFQATT and CDR2 SNEGSKA (reference sequence). The CDR3 nucleotides read TGCAGTGCTAGTCGGGGGGGCTCCTACAATGAGCAGTTCTTC. Protein product: CSASRGGSYNEQFF.

In its sample, this clonotype was seen many times. The chain is built from TRBV28 and TRBJ2-2; TRBD1 might be the D (5 bases). This CDR3 is 13 amino acids long. Per germline, CDR1 MDHEN and CDR2 SYDVKM. Trimming cost V 5 bases and J 7 bases, with 11 bases left between them. The CDR3 loop reads CASSRQRGGELFF. The DNA of the CDR3 is TGTGCCAGCAGTAGACAGAGAGGCGGGGAGCTGTTTTTT.

This chain uses TRBV20-1 with TRBJ1-5; the match to TRBD1 covers 10 bases. Per germline, CDR1 DFQATT and CDR2 SNEGSKA (reference sequence). This CDR3 has 14 amino acids. Losses at the gene ends were 1 base for V and 10 bases for J; bases not matched to a gene: 7. CDR3 sequence: CSARALDRGNPQHF. CDR3 in DNA: TGCAGTGCTAGAGCCTTGGACAGGGGGAATCCCCAGCATTTT.